These 18 T cell receptor beta chains were sequenced from one sample in a study of radiotherapy plus CTLA-4 blockade in lung cancer. Here immunoSEQ multiplex PCR was the method, and the copy in TCRdb shows in-frame clones only, minus some. The table shows tens of thousands of clones, with around four fifths occurring only once. The material sequenced was peripheral blood, taken from a patient treated with radiotherapy plus ipilimumab. The origin of the receptors is a human donor with non-small cell lung cancer who had stable disease on radiotherapy plus ipilimumab.

The chain carries TRBV9 and TRBJ1-6; no reliable D call. Per the germline V gene, CDR1 is SGDLS and CDR2 is YYNGEE. The CDR3 has 14 amino acids. V was cut by 0 bases and J by 8 bases, with 9 bases left in between. As DNA, the CDR3 is TGTGCCAGCAGCGTAGTGGGATCGGATTCACCCCTCCACTTT. Encoded protein: CASSVVGSDSPLHF.

The rearrangement joins TRBV5-4 to TRBJ2-7; D could derive from TRBD1 or TRBD2 (7 bases each). The CDR3 length is 17 residues. Germline V gene lookup returns CDR1 SGHNT and CDR2 YYREEE (reference sequence). Trimming took off 0 bases at V and 3 bases at J, with 19 bases between the two ends. Written as DNA, the CDR3 is TGTGCCAGCAGCTTGGGGGGAGGGGGCAGAAAAGGCTACGAGCAGTACTTC. Residues: CASSLGGGGRKGYEQYF.

This clone has more than one count but fewer than ten. The genes are TRBV7-3 and TRBJ1-1; a weak D match, TRBD1 (6 bases). The CDR3 sequence is 16 residues long. Germline V lookup: CDR1 SGHTA, CDR2 FQGTGA. V was pared by 5 bases and J by 0 bases, with 16 bases between. CDR3 sequence: CASSTQGSLLNTEAFF. In nucleotides, the CDR3 is TGTGCCAGCAGCACACAGGGTTCCCTCCTGAACACTGAAGCTTTCTTT.

V is TRBV28 and J is TRBJ1-3; D is possibly TRBD1 (5 bases). V was shortened by 4 bases and J by 1 base, with 20 bases between the two germline ends. The CDR3 contains 18 residues. From germline, CDR1 is MDHEN and CDR2 SYDVKM. CDR3 DNA sequence: TGTGCCAGCAGTTCCCTCCCGGGACGGAGGGAATCTGGAAACACCATATATTTT. It specifies CASSSLPGRRESGNTIYF.

The V call is TRBV5-8, the J call TRBJ1-1; D is perhaps TRBD1 (6 bases). The CDR3 totals 14 residues. Trimming removed 2 bases from V and 6 bases from J, with 14 bases in between. Germline lookup yields CDR1 SGHTS and CDR2 YDEGEE. The CDR3 here is CASSLRGGRAEAFF. CDR3 DNA: TGTGCCAGCAGCTTACGAGGGGGACGCGCTGAAGCTTTCTTT.

The chain is built from TRBV4-1 and TRBJ2-2; 14 positions match TRBD2. This CDR3 region has 18 residues. The ends lost 5 bases at V and 5 bases at J; junction bases unmatched: 10. Germline CDR1 and CDR2: MGHRA and YSYEKL. CDR3 sequence: CASSSTGTSGGGTGELFF. CDR3 coding DNA: TGCGCCAGCAGCTCTACCGGGACTAGCGGGGGAGGAACCGGGGAGCTGTTTTTT.

This clone was detected only once. This chain links TRBV19 with TRBJ2-1; possibly TRBD2 for D (6 bases). Germline V lookup: CDR1 LNHDA, CDR2 SQIVND (reference sequence). This CDR3 region has 17 residues. The V end lost 10 bases, the J end lost 0 bases, and 22 bases lay between the germline ends. DNA of the CDR3: TGTGCCACTGCCGACCCCGGCGGGGCGAGCTCCTACAATGAGCAGTTCTTC. Encoded protein: CATADPGGASSYNEQFF.

This sequence joins TRBV1 and TRBJ2-5; the table's D call TRBD2 went unverified against the DNA. TRBV1 is shown as a pseudogene. The CDR3 spans 18 residues. CDR3 amino acids: CTSSQDDRLADSRETQYF. The DNA for the CDR3 is TGCACCAGCAGCCAAGATGATCGGCTAGCGGACTCCCGGGAGACCCAGTACTTC.

This rearrangement joins TRBV4-1 to TRBJ2-2; 10 nucleotides line up with TRBD1. CDR1 is MGHRA and CDR2 is YSYEKL in the germline V gene. The CDR3 is 15 residues long. The J segment lost 5 bases and the V segment lost 6 bases, leaving 6 bases of the junction unmatched. CDR3 residues: CASSRQGADTGELFF. The CDR3 DNA reads as TGCGCCAGCAGTCGACAGGGGGCCGATACCGGGGAGCTGTTTTTT.

The chain couples TRBV11-2 to TRBJ2-3; no clear D. The germline V gene encodes CDR1 SGHAT and CDR2 FQNNGV. This CDR3 contains 15 residues. Trimming took off 1 base at V and 0 bases at J, with 8 bases between the two ends. CDR3 loop: CASSLGELSTDTQYF. The CDR3 bases are TGTGCCAGCAGCTTAGGAGAATTGAGCACAGATACGCAGTATTTT. The full variable domain, its missing parts supplied by reference TRBV11-2 and TRBJ2-3, is EAGVAQSPRYKIIEKRQSVAFWCNPISGHATLYWYQQILGQGPKLLIQFQNNGVVDDSQLPKDRFSAERLKGVDSTLKIQPAKLEDSAVYLCASSLGELSTDTQYFGPGTRLTVL.

This clone appeared a single time. In nucleotides, the CDR3 is TGTGCCAGCAGCGTACAGGGGGCTCCCTACGAGCAGTACTTC. It encodes CASSVQGAPYEQYF. This sequence joins TRBV5-5 and TRBJ2-7, with 9 bases that match TRBD1. The length of the CDR3 is 14 residues. CDR1 SGHKS and CDR2 YYEKEE come from the germline V gene (reference sequence). V dropped 4 bases and J dropped 2; count of bases not matched to a gene: 4. Drawing the rest from reference TRBV5-5 and TRBJ2-7, the complete variable domain is DAGVTQSPTHLIKTRGQQVTLRCSPISGHKSVSWYQQVLGQGPQFIFQYYEKEERGRGNFPDRFSARQFPNYSSELNVNALLLGDSALYLCASSVQGAPYEQYFGPGTRLTVT.

This chain links TRBV5-1 with TRBJ1-4; possibly TRBD1 for D (6 bases). CDR3 length: 16 residues. V was pared by 2 bases and J by 0 bases, with 11 bases between. Germline V lookup: CDR1 SGHRS, CDR2 YFSETQ. The CDR3 nucleotides read TGCGCCAGCAGCTTCGGGACACCTGCAACTAATGAAAAACTGTTTTTT. Its translation is CASSFGTPATNEKLFF.

The chain carries TRBV5-1 and TRBJ2-3; 9 bases agree with TRBD1. Germline trimming cut 0 bases from V and 0 bases from J; bases unmatched to any gene: 2. Germline CDR1 is SGHRS and CDR2 is YFSETQ. The CDR3 runs 16 residues. CDR3 protein: CASSLGTGVSTDTQYF. The CDR3 nucleotides read TGCGCCAGCAGCTTGGGGACAGGGGTTAGCACAGATACGCAGTATTTT.

The chain links TRBV19 to TRBJ1-5, with D perhaps matching TRBD1 (6 bases). Trimming cost V 3 bases and J 4 bases, with 10 bases left between them. The CDR3 consists of 14 residues. In germline, CDR1 is LNHDA, CDR2 SQIVND (reference sequence). The CDR3 DNA is TGTGCCAGTAGTATGGGTACAGGGAATCAGCCCCAGCATTTT. It specifies CASSMGTGNQPQHF.

The chain joins TRBV5-1 to TRBJ1-2; D is unresolved. The CDR3 consists of 13 residues. The ends were cut back, 4 bases at V and 3 bases at J, with 10 bases in the middle. The germline V gene has CDR1 SGHRS and CDR2 YFSETQ. The CDR3 DNA reads TGCGCCAGCAGCCGCGAGCCCGACTATGGCTACACCTTC. Translation: CASSREPDYGYTF.

V gene TRBV5-1 combines with J gene TRBJ2-7, with D perhaps assigned TRBD1 or TRBD2 (5 bases each). Germline CDR1 and CDR2: SGHRS and YFSETQ. The V gene lost 0 bases and the J gene lost 9 bases, with 10 bases spanning the gap. The CDR3 is made up of 12 amino acids. For the CDR3, the DNA is TGCGCCAGCAGCTTGGATCCGGGGCGGCAGTACTTC. This translates into CASSLDPGRQYF.

The chain couples TRBV30 to TRBJ2-7, with D unclear. CDR3 length: 11 residues. Germline-derived CDR1 and CDR2 are GTSNPN and SVGIG (reference sequence). Trimming shortened V by 8 bases and J by 3 bases, and 11 bases separated the two germline ends. CDR3 loop: CARGANYEQYF. DNA for the CDR3: TGTGCCCGTGGAGCTAACTACGAGCAGTACTTC.

The chain links TRBV10-3 to TRBJ2-7; 9 bases map to TRBD1. J gave up 9 bases and V 5 bases, and 8 bases lay outside the gene matches. Germline CDR1 is ENHRY and CDR2 is SYGVKD. CDR3 length: 13 residues. The CDR3 DNA reads as TGTGCCATCAGTCCACAGACAGGGGGTTTGCAGTACTTC. Its protein is CAISPQTGGLQYF.